This T cell receptor (beta chain) was documented in a study of identical twins. CDR3 length: 14 amino acids. Per germline, CDR1 SQVTM and CDR2 ANQGSEA. V lost 2 bases to trimming and J lost 4 bases; unmatched junction nucleotides: 5. Template switching supplied a universal primer site; unique molecular identifiers were carried on the cDNA. TCRdb re-called the 5' RACE reads with MiXCR, one entry per CDR3 protein. Of about 260,000 distinct CDR3 sequences in the sample, roughly 7% were seen once. Study-wide results and caveats: Within cord blood, abundant beta clonotypes carried fewer insertions, but memory repertoires showed no such trend. Out-of-frame sharing of TCR alpha in monozygotic twins was underestimated by models.

This clonotype was observed many times. Its specificity is not known. A further study also used this sample, focusing on yellow fever vaccine responses in identical twins. From that study: In identical twins, vaccine T cell responses appeared partly shared and partly individual.

V is TRBV29-1 and J is TRBJ2-7, with 10 bases fitting TRBD2. The specimen was memory (CD45RO+) T cells sorted from blood. This TCR came from a young woman in good health. The CDR3 DNA reads TGCAGCGTTGAACTAGCGGGAGTGCGGTACGAGCAGTACTTC. Translating it yields CSVELAGVRYEQYF.